The present T cell receptor beta chain was sequenced within a study of blood T cell repertoires in COVID-19. About the research overall: Samples taken during acute and convalescent COVID-19 were collected in the United States, Italy and Spain.

V gave up 5 bases and J gave up 1 base; unmatched junction bases: 4. Looked up from germline, CDR1 is LNHDA and CDR2 is SQIVND (reference sequence). This CDR3 is 15 amino acids long. Authors' processing steps: Amplified reference gene primers provided the basis for estimating nucleated cell counts. Method: immunoSEQ multiplex PCR; TCRdb's copy keeps in-frame clones and lacks some. D and trimming were read from the DNA, whereas the V and J calls and clone size are those reported in that table. The sample lists about 220,000 clones, about 81% occurring once. The chain is built from TRBV19 and TRBJ1-1, with 10 bases matching TRBD1. The TCR originated in a woman aged 70-85 years with COVID-19, enrolled during active disease. Sequences were obtained from peripheral blood. This CDR3 reads CASSGDRGPNTEAFF. CDR3 coding DNA: TGTGCCAGTAGTGGGGACAGGGGTCCGAACACTGAAGCTTTCTTT.